This T cell receptor beta chain was found in a study of cytomegalovirus exposure and HLA in healthy donors (dated by TCRdb to 2016 to 2017). Turning to the overall study: In an earlier analysis of some 610 of the donors, 250 to 300 Gb of sequence data and 90 million to 120 million unique TCR beta sequences from about 190 million T cells were reported. The study combined high-throughput TCR immunosequencing, statistical association of individual TCRs with disease status, and machine learning to predict cytomegalovirus infection status. HLA typing covered class I and class II loci at four-digit resolution. The study profiled the T cell repertoires of under 850 subjects by immunosequencing and related them to cytomegalovirus serostatus. Along with the approximately 600-subject first cohort, a separate validation cohort of some 130 different subjects was used. Among over 350 genotyped donors of the cohort, an average of 235,054 unique TCR beta nucleotide sequences were sequenced per donor, around a sixth of them non-productive. Typing coverage varied by locus: roughly 629-640 donors for A, B, C, DRB1 and DQB1; more than 500 for DQA1; over 600 for DPA1; around 490 for DPB1. The aim of the study was to test whether cataloging public T cell receptors could identify signatures of past pathogen exposure. To study patterns of TCR occurrence, a later analysis re-analyzed previously published TCR beta repertoires from 666 donors and added high-resolution HLA genotyping. Alongside the repertoire data, information on donor age, sex, ethnicity and CMV serostatus was compiled. Every discovery cohort repertoire had been produced on one sequencing platform. Around 320 gigabases of sequencing data and tens of millions of unique TCR sequences were included in an early release covering about 700 HLA-typed donors. Because of strong linkage in the cohort, roughly five DR-DQ haplotypes were treated as single units for association and clustering. An earlier analysis of around 580 of the donors used high-throughput TCR beta sequencing to judge whether each TCR beta V gene segment behaved as functional or pseudogenic. Rather than using new phenotypic data, the later analysis identified candidate immune exposures from TCR beta sequences and from how often those sequences occurred across donors. Among the roughly 400 genotyped donors, around 81% belonged to the genetic ancestry cluster associated with self-reported Caucasian donors. A later genetic analysis used genome-wide SNP genotypes for about 65% of the 666 donors, treating that subset as a discovery cohort. Overall study results and their limits: A further reported finding was that TCR beta sequences accurately predicted the HLA-A and HLA-B alleles for most subjects in the first cohort. Because counts were too low, seventeen rarely observed V segments, including chromosome 9 orphons, were excluded from the earlier analysis of about 500 of the donors. When HLA alleles, especially DR and DQ, strongly co-occurred, TCR associations were difficult to assign to individual alleles. Correlated functional status among segregating V segments might be attributable to linkage disequilibrium, but an unknown experimental factor could not be ruled out. The authors suggested that the approach could potentially be extended to other disease states and immunological phenotypes. The presence/absence analyses assumed that sequencing depth was roughly uniform across donors, and that assumption may not be true. In a later analysis, most CMV-associated TCR beta chains were found to appear HLA-restricted, with HLA associations seemingly driven largely by CMV exposure. According to a later genetic analysis, donors in an Asian-associated ancestry cluster had fewer N-insertions in productive TCRs than the roughly 670-donor mean. In this cohort, only TCR beta chains were sequenced, and detectable features were limited by the absence of alpha or paired-chain data. Cytomegalovirus status was reported to be diagnosed by the classifier with high specificity and sensitivity in both the original and validation cohorts. In a later analysis, the rate of TCR association differed among HLA loci, with DRB1 alleles having the most associated TCRs and HLA-C alleles having the fewest. An earlier analysis of approximately 540 of the donors showed that most TCR beta V segments appeared in productive rearrangements either about 90% or about 30% of the time, which broadly matched IMGT annotations. For the cohort, immune exposure information was limited to CMV serostatus. According to a later analysis, parvovirus B19, influenza, CMV and Epstein-Barr virus appeared linked to several top co-occurrence clusters. Specific HLA alleles were associated with 15,000 to 20,000 TCR beta sequences at a false discovery rate of 0.05 in a later analysis. Compared with equally common non-associated chains, HLA-associated TCR beta chains in a later analysis were more clonally expanded and had lower generation probabilities. A cluster of highly shared sequence variants was judged likely to represent a technical artifact of the sequencing pipeline. Because HLA typing was unavailable for some donors at each locus, only the typed subset was used in association tests. The study listed 150 to 200 TCR beta chains as associated with cytomegalovirus. In a later genetic analysis, a missense DCLRE1C variant was associated with V-gene and J-gene trimming of TCR beta chains, and the association was replicated in an independent cohort. In vitro tests confirmed that a few of the cytomegalovirus-associated TCR beta chains recognize cytomegalovirus antigens. While some public TCRs were present in many individuals, most TCR sequences turned up only very rarely across donors.

The library was generated by the immunoSEQ multiplex PCR assay. For the multiplex PCR, a mixture combining 60 forward primers for TCR Vbeta segments and 13 reverse primers for TCR Jbeta segments was used. The CDR3 region of rearranged TCR beta genes was amplified from genomic DNA with a multiplex PCR assay. The Illumina HiSeq System was used to sequence the amplified TCR beta libraries as 87-base-pair reads. In the source study's methods: In a later analysis, tens of millions of unique TCR beta chains were counted across the 500 to 850 repertoires, and about 9.9 million of these chains were shared by at least two donors. A nearest-neighbor algorithm error-corrected the raw reads and collapsed the reads into unique sequences, merging closely related sequences to remove PCR and sequencing errors. To assign V, D and J gene segments, CDR3 sequences were aligned to IMGT reference sequences. For a sequence to be retained, a match of at least six nucleotides to both a V gene segment and a J gene segment was required. Rearrangements were called productive when the CDR3 lacked stop codons and stayed in frame with V and J; all others were non-productive. Following IMGT convention, CDR3 was defined as the stretch from the second conserved V-encoded cysteine up to the conserved J-encoded phenylalanine. The earlier analysis of more than 450 of the donors excluded sequences that lacked an unambiguous match to a single V gene segment. In an earlier analysis of 587 of the donors, V segments were called functional above 56.7% productive rearrangements and were called segregating when the between-donor standard deviation exceeded 5%. A statistical classification framework was built to diagnose cytomegalovirus status from the catalog of TCR beta chain sequences. A later analysis assigned V and J genes by comparing TCR nucleotide sequences with IMGT/GENE-DB human TR gene sequences. The TCRdist pipeline was used in a later analysis to assign CDR3 sequences and most-parsimonious VDJ recombination scenarios. In a later analysis, each TCR beta chain was defined by its CDR3 amino acid sequence together with its V-gene family, and reads lacking a unique V-gene family were excluded. A later analysis removed 600 or so highly shared, low-generation-probability nucleotide sequences to deal with suspected cross-contamination and a sequencing artifact. For each public chain, a later analysis derived a clonal expansion index from normalized ranks of inferred template counts within each repertoire. A later analysis computed generation probabilities with a VDJ recombination model fitted to out-of-frame rearrangements, and checked the results against IGoR. In a later analysis, hypergeometric tests were used to score TCR-TCR, TCR-HLA and TCR-CMV co-occurrence, with a repertoire-size bias correction applied to TCR pairs. A later analysis estimated false discovery rates by permuting HLA or CMV assignments 20 times. In a later analysis, co-occurring TCRs were grouped with DBSCAN, and TCRdist sequence similarity was added when clustering was performed within HLA-allele-positive subsets. Repertoires with fewer than 30,000 or more than 120,000 public chains, plus five repertoires with anomalous nucleotide sharing, were excluded from co-occurrence clustering. TCRdb obtained this table from immuneACCESS and retained in-frame rearrangements with V and J assigned. These tables miss some clones; where compared with another copy, unresolved V genes account for less than half of the shortfall, and the remainder is unexplained. D and trimming were read from the DNA, whereas the V and J calls and clone size are those reported in that table. The sample table holds about 140,000 clones, of which around 72% were seen once. The top ten hold around 14% of the sample.

In this sample, this clone turned up a few times. Its antigen is currently not known. It has no much larger one-base neighbor in the sample; base qualities were not kept. The cohort comprised some 680 healthy bone marrow donors. Cohort members were all nominally healthy when sampled, although unrecorded immune exposures were likely present. Of the 610 or so cohort members, 250 to 300 had positive CMV serostatus and fewer than 400 had negative CMV serostatus, and CMV serostatus was not recorded for the donor. A peripheral blood sample was collected from each donor, and TCR beta sequencing was performed on peripheral blood mononuclear cells. The Qiagen DNeasy Blood Extraction Kit was used to extract genomic DNA from the blood cell samples. Sequencing used PBMCs. This sequence was found in a human donor in good health.

The DNA sequence reads TGTGCCAGCAGTTCCATATTTTACAGGGCCACGAACACTGAAGCTTTCTTT. This gives the protein CASSSIFYRATNTEAFF. The chain employs TRBV28 and TRBJ1-1; the D gene is perhaps TRBD1, from 6 matching bases. V is shortened by 4 bases, J by 1 base, and the region joining them spans 19 bases. CDR1 is given as MDHEN and CDR2 as SYDVKM, both from the germline V gene. The CDR3 has 17 amino acids, counting the end cysteine and phenylalanine. Just the 51-base CDR3 DNA is kept, in frame starting at base 1. Here the CDR3 is joined to the reference TRBV28 and TRBJ1-1 genes, and the full variable domain is: DVKVTQSSRYLVKRTGEKVFLECVQDMDHENMFWYRQDPGLGLRLIYFSYDVKMKEKGDIPEGYSVSREKKERFSLILESASTNQTSMYLCASSSIFYRATNTEAFFGQGTRLTVV.